Given below is one T cell receptor (beta chain) in context. Its antigen is not known. The source of the sample is a study of cytomegalovirus exposure and HLA in healthy donors. Study conclusions and caveats: TCR beta V- and J-gene trimming, according to a later analysis, was linked to a missense DCLRE1C variant. In a later analysis, HLA-C alleles had the fewest associated TCRs, DRB1 alleles the most. Later analysis indicated greater clonal expansion among HLA-associated TCR beta chains than among equally common other chains.

The PCR employed 60 Vbeta primers together with 13 Jbeta primers. Original analysis: Unique TCR beta chains numbered 80 million to 95 million in a later analysis, with around 10 million shared. Method: immunoSEQ multiplex PCR; TCRdb's copy keeps in-frame clones and lacks some. V and J calls and clone size follow that table, whereas D and trimming were derived from the DNA. The sample lists fewer than 200,000 clones, under 80% occurring once. V was trimmed by 5 bases and J by 4 bases, leaving 13 bases between them. CDR1 SGDLS and CDR2 YYNGEE come from the germline V gene. The CDR3 totals 14 residues. This chain uses TRBV9 with TRBJ1-3; possibly TRBD1 for D (6 bases). The specimen was PBMCs. This sequence was found in a female donor in good health and CMV-seronegative. The CDR3 DNA sequence: TGTGCCAGCAGTGCTACAGGGTCCGGAAACACCATATATTTT. Its protein product is CASSATGSGNTIYF.